A selection of T cell receptor beta chains follows, all from one sample in a study of T cells in Graves' hyperthyroidism and ophthalmopathy. Via MiXCR, TCRdb re-called the multiplex PCR reads, giving one row per CDR3 protein. The sample shows 500,000 to 750,000 distinct CDR3 sequences, around 45% of them seen only once. Sequenced: peripheral blood or thyroid tissue (not recorded which). These receptor sequences come from a woman younger than 35 with Graves' hyperthyroidism. Both conserved end residues are part of each CDR3. Each record gives: J gene, V gene, D gene, clone size, CDR3 DNA, CDR3 protein. The D gene is left open where the match is weak. Part of the rows lack a size; the others show once, few, many or a class for expanded clones.

j_gene: TRBJ2-3; v_gene: TRBV20-1; d_gene: TRBD2; abundance: -; CDR3nt: TGCAGTGCTAGAGATCAGCGGGACCACCGGGCAGATACGCAGTATTTT; CDR3aa: CSARDQRDHRADTQYF
j_gene: TRBJ1-5; v_gene: TRBV29-1; d_gene: -; abundance: many; CDR3nt: TGCAGCGTCGCAGACAATAGCAATCAGCCCCAGCATTTT; CDR3aa: CSVADNSNQPQHF
j_gene: TRBJ1-6; v_gene: TRBV29-1; d_gene: -; abundance: -; CDR3nt: TGCAGCATTCGTCCAGGGGCGATTAATTCACCCCTCCACTTT; CDR3aa: CSIRPGAINSPLHF
j_gene: TRBJ1-1; v_gene: TRBV11-2; d_gene: -; abundance: many; CDR3nt: TGTGCCAGCAGCCGTACAGGGATGATGAACACTGAAGCTTTCTTT; CDR3aa: CASSRTGMMNTEAFF
j_gene: TRBJ2-7; v_gene: TRBV2; d_gene: -; abundance: many; CDR3nt: TGTGCCAGCACAATCAGGGGTCTATCCTACGAGCAGTACTTC; CDR3aa: CASTIRGLSYEQYF
j_gene: TRBJ1-1; v_gene: TRBV11-2; d_gene: -; abundance: many; CDR3nt: TGTGCCAGCAGCGAATGGAACACTGAAGCTTTCTTT; CDR3aa: CASSEWNTEAFF
j_gene: TRBJ2-5; v_gene: TRBV13; d_gene: -; abundance: many; CDR3nt: TGTGCCAGCAGCCCAATTCGGACAGACTTAGAGACCCAGTACTTC; CDR3aa: CASSPIRTDLETQYF
j_gene: TRBJ1-5; v_gene: TRBV12-3/TRBV12-4; d_gene: -; abundance: -; CDR3nt: TGTGCCAGCAGTTTTGAAGGGAACAATCAGCCCCAGCATTTT; CDR3aa: CASSFEGNNQPQHF
j_gene: TRBJ1-1; v_gene: TRBV12-5; d_gene: -; abundance: many; CDR3nt: TGTGCTAGTGGTTTGTGGGGTCACACTGAAGCTTTCTTT; CDR3aa: CASGLWGHTEAFF
j_gene: TRBJ2-1; v_gene: TRBV29-1; d_gene: -; abundance: -; CDR3nt: TGCAGCGCCTCGGATAGGGGTTTCGATGAGCAGTTCTTC; CDR3aa: CSASDRGFDEQFF
j_gene: TRBJ1-1; v_gene: TRBV6-6; d_gene: -; abundance: many; CDR3nt: TGTGCCAGCAAAAGGGGGATGGGAGGAGACACTGAAGCTTTCTTT; CDR3aa: CASKRGMGGDTEAFF
j_gene: TRBJ1-4; v_gene: TRBV12-3/TRBV12-4; d_gene: -; abundance: -; CDR3nt: TGTGCCAGCAGTCGGACTAGCGGGGCCTCCTTTAATGAAAAACTGTTTTTT; CDR3aa: CASSRTSGASFNEKLFF
j_gene: TRBJ1-2; v_gene: TRBV4-1; d_gene: TRBD1; abundance: many; CDR3nt: TGCGCCAGCAGCCAAGGAGGGGGCAGGGGGCGAAACTATGGCTACACCTTC; CDR3aa: CASSQGGGRGRNYGYTF
j_gene: TRBJ2-2; v_gene: TRBV12-3/TRBV12-4; d_gene: -; abundance: -; CDR3nt: TGTGCCAGCAGTTTAGCGGGGCAGCTGTTTTTT; CDR3aa: CASSLAGQLFF
j_gene: TRBJ1-5; v_gene: TRBV19; d_gene: -; abundance: many; CDR3nt: TGTGCCAGTAGTATGGAGAGCAATCAGCCCCAGCATTTT; CDR3aa: CASSMESNQPQHF
j_gene: TRBJ1-6; v_gene: TRBV18; d_gene: -; abundance: few; CDR3nt: TGTGCCAGCTCACCAGGAGGACAGAATAATTCACCCCTCCACTTT; CDR3aa: CASSPGGQNNSPLHF
j_gene: TRBJ1-4; v_gene: TRBV4-1; d_gene: -; abundance: many; CDR3nt: TGCGCCAGCAGCCAAGGCAGGGGTCAAGCTAATGAAAAACTGTTTTTT; CDR3aa: CASSQGRGQANEKLFF
j_gene: TRBJ1-6; v_gene: TRBV3-1; d_gene: TRBD1; abundance: many; CDR3nt: TGTGCCAGCAGCCGAGGGACAGGAGATTCACCCCTCCACTTT; CDR3aa: CASSRGTGDSPLHF
j_gene: TRBJ1-2; v_gene: TRBV27; d_gene: -; abundance: many; CDR3nt: TGTGCCAGCAGTTTAGTTCCCGGGGATGGCTACACCTTC; CDR3aa: CASSLVPGDGYTF
j_gene: TRBJ2-5; v_gene: TRBV7-3; d_gene: TRBD1; abundance: -; CDR3nt: TGTGCCAGCAGCGCATCAGGGGGCAGGGACGAGACCCAGTACTTC; CDR3aa: CASSASGGRDETQYF
j_gene: TRBJ1-1; v_gene: TRBV7-9; d_gene: TRBD1; abundance: many; CDR3nt: TGTGCCAGCAGTCGACAGGGGGAGAACACTGAAGCTTTCTTT; CDR3aa: CASSRQGENTEAFF
j_gene: TRBJ2-5; v_gene: TRBV6-2/TRBV6-3; d_gene: -; abundance: -; CDR3nt: TGTGCCAGCAGTTGGCACTCGGGACACCTGTACCAAGAGACCCAGTACTTC; CDR3aa: CASSWHSGHLYQETQYF
j_gene: TRBJ2-7; v_gene: TRBV7-3; d_gene: TRBD1; abundance: many; CDR3nt: TGTGCCAGCAGCTTACGAGCGACAGGGGGCGGCGGTGCGTACGAGCAGTACTTC; CDR3aa: CASSLRATGGGGAYEQYF
j_gene: TRBJ1-2; v_gene: TRBV4-2; d_gene: TRBD1; abundance: many; CDR3nt: TGTGCCAGCAGCCGGGGTCAGGGGGGGAACTATGGCTACACCTTC; CDR3aa: CASSRGQGGNYGYTF
j_gene: TRBJ2-7; v_gene: TRBV9; d_gene: TRBD1; abundance: -; CDR3nt: TGTGCCAGCAGCTCCGGGACAGGGTCACCCTACGAGCAGTACTTC; CDR3aa: CASSSGTGSPYEQYF
j_gene: TRBJ2-7; v_gene: TRBV6-6; d_gene: TRBD1; abundance: many; CDR3nt: TGTGCCAGCAGTACCCCGGACAGGAGTTACGAGCAGTACTTC; CDR3aa: CASSTPDRSYEQYF
j_gene: TRBJ2-7; v_gene: TRBV6-1; d_gene: TRBD2; abundance: -; CDR3nt: TGTGCCAGCACCCTCGGACTAGTCTCCTACGAGCAGTACTTC; CDR3aa: CASTLGLVSYEQYF
j_gene: TRBJ1-2; v_gene: TRBV29-1; d_gene: -; abundance: -; CDR3nt: TGCAGCGTCTACTACCAGGGTAGATACTATGGCTACACCTTC; CDR3aa: CSVYYQGRYYGYTF
j_gene: TRBJ1-5; v_gene: TRBV7-9; d_gene: TRBD1; abundance: few; CDR3nt: TGTGCCAGCAGCCCGGGACAGGGTCAGCCCCAGCATTTT; CDR3aa: CASSPGQGQPQHF
j_gene: TRBJ1-5; v_gene: TRBV29-1; d_gene: -; abundance: once; CDR3nt: TGCAGCGTTGAAGATATGGGGGGGCAGCCCCAGCATTTT; CDR3aa: CSVEDMGGQPQHF
j_gene: TRBJ1-3; v_gene: TRBV7-2; d_gene: TRBD1; abundance: -; CDR3nt: TGTGCCAGCAGCTTAGCACAGGGGGGCTCTGGAAACACCATATATTTT; CDR3aa: CASSLAQGGSGNTIYF
j_gene: TRBJ2-2; v_gene: TRBV3-1; d_gene: -; abundance: -; CDR3nt: TGTGCCAGCAGCCAAGGGACAAGGGGTGTCGGGGAGCTGTTTTTT; CDR3aa: CASSQGTRGVGELFF
j_gene: TRBJ2-7; v_gene: TRBV15; d_gene: TRBD2; abundance: few; CDR3nt: TGTGCCACCAGCAGCCCCTGGCTAGCGGGAGAGCCCAACGAGCAGTACTTC; CDR3aa: CATSSPWLAGEPNEQYF
j_gene: TRBJ1-1; v_gene: TRBV19; d_gene: -; abundance: many; CDR3nt: TGTGCCAGCAGGGCGAGACAGATGAACACTGAAGCTTTCTTT; CDR3aa: CASRARQMNTEAFF
j_gene: TRBJ1-4; v_gene: TRBV10-3; d_gene: -; abundance: many; CDR3nt: TGTGCCATCAGTGACCTAGCTCCGGGTCGCGGGGAAAAACTGTTTTTT; CDR3aa: CAISDLAPGRGEKLFF
j_gene: TRBJ2-5; v_gene: TRBV12-3/TRBV12-4; d_gene: -; abundance: -; CDR3nt: TGTGCCAGCAGTTTCGCGGTTACAGATACGCAGTACTTC; CDR3aa: CASSFAVTDTQYF
j_gene: TRBJ2-3; v_gene: TRBV7-2; d_gene: -; abundance: -; CDR3nt: TGTGCCAGCAGCTTAGGCTACGGGGGAGGAGATACGCAGTATTTT; CDR3aa: CASSLGYGGGDTQYF
j_gene: TRBJ2-5; v_gene: TRBV2; d_gene: TRBD2; abundance: -; CDR3nt: TGTGCCCTCACGTCCCTAGCGGGAGCTTCTGAGACCCAGTACTTC; CDR3aa: CALTSLAGASETQYF
j_gene: TRBJ2-7; v_gene: TRBV29-1; d_gene: TRBD2; abundance: once; CDR3nt: TGCAGCGTTGAACTAGCGGGAGGACAGCAGTACTTC; CDR3aa: CSVELAGGQQYF
j_gene: TRBJ2-1; v_gene: TRBV11-1; d_gene: TRBD2; abundance: once; CDR3nt: TGTGCCAGCAGCTTGGAGACTAGCGGGACAAACAATGAGCAGTTCTTC; CDR3aa: CASSLETSGTNNEQFF
j_gene: TRBJ1-6; v_gene: TRBV6-6; d_gene: TRBD1; abundance: many; CDR3nt: TGTGCCAGCAGCCGGCCCCCGGGACAGTATAATTCACCCCTCCACTTT; CDR3aa: CASSRPPGQYNSPLHF
j_gene: TRBJ2-7; v_gene: TRBV6-2/TRBV6-3; d_gene: -; abundance: many; CDR3nt: TGTGCCAGCAGTTACGCAGGTCTCCAGCACTTC; CDR3aa: CASSYAGLQHF
j_gene: TRBJ1-2; v_gene: TRBV29-1; d_gene: -; abundance: few; CDR3nt: TGCAGCTTCGGTCGGGACTATGGCTACACCTTC; CDR3aa: CSFGRDYGYTF
j_gene: TRBJ2-7; v_gene: TRBV6-6; d_gene: TRBD2; abundance: many; CDR3nt: TGTGCCACCCACGGGAGGCTAGCGGGAACCTACGAGCAGTACTTC; CDR3aa: CATHGRLAGTYEQYF
j_gene: TRBJ2-1; v_gene: TRBV7-2; d_gene: TRBD2; abundance: -; CDR3nt: TGTGCCAGCAGCGGGAGGGGATGGGGGAGTGGGAATGAGCAGTTCTTC; CDR3aa: CASSGRGWGSGNEQFF
j_gene: TRBJ2-7; v_gene: TRBV6-5; d_gene: TRBD1; abundance: -; CDR3nt: TGTGCCAGCAGTTGGACGACAGGGTGGATCGAGCAGTACTTC; CDR3aa: CASSWTTGWIEQYF
j_gene: TRBJ2-5; v_gene: TRBV7-8; d_gene: -; abundance: -; CDR3nt: TGTGCCAGCAGCACGCGAGACGCGATCCAAGAGACCCAGTACTTC; CDR3aa: CASSTRDAIQETQYF
j_gene: TRBJ2-1; v_gene: TRBV2; d_gene: -; abundance: many; CDR3nt: TGTGCCAGCGGAGGTGAGCAGTTCTTC; CDR3aa: CASGGEQFF
j_gene: TRBJ1-1; v_gene: TRBV29-1; d_gene: -; abundance: many; CDR3nt: TGCAGCGTCGGAGGTGACCTATTTGGGAACACTGAAGCTTTCTTT; CDR3aa: CSVGGDLFGNTEAFF